This TCR beta chain stems from a study of Graves' ophthalmopathy and Graves' hyperthyroidism. V dropped 1 base and J dropped 4 bases, with 14 bases sitting between them. The CDR3 loop spans 16 amino acids. The germline V gene encodes CDR1 KGHDR and CDR2 SFDVKD. Hyperthyroidism cases were recent diagnoses of under 2 months' duration in people aged 18 to 65. The study, taken as a whole, reports: Blood also contained most of the expanded thyroid clonotypes above 0.001 frequency.

Amplifying from RNA transcripts, the study obtained TCR beta CDR3 regions. The library came from an HTBI-primed first-round RT-PCR and a second-round multiplex PCR. MiXCR, applied by TCRdb to the multiplex PCR reads, yields one record per CDR3 protein. This table has about 600,000 distinct CDR3 sequences, approximately 35% appearing once. As regards this clonotype: Its antigen is still unknown.

This receptor was taken from an adult man with Graves' hyperthyroidism. The chain links TRBV24-1 to TRBJ2-3; TRBD2 is a possible D gene (5 bases). Specimen: peripheral blood or thyroid tissue (not recorded which). Here the CDR3 DNA reads TGTGCCACCAGTGATTTTAATTCGGGATTGGCAGATACGCAGTATTTT. It yields the protein CATSDFNSGLADTQYF.